Detailed here is one T cell receptor (beta chain). Its target is not known. The sample originates from a study of T cell responses to AZD1222 COVID-19 vaccine. General study points: Donors were largely white British and mainly female; clonal diversity was possibly underestimated. Spike-specific TCRs gained breadth and depth after people received two AZD1222 doses. Unmutated variant regions are reportedly targeted by nearly half of spike-specific TCRs. CD4 TCRs linked to vaccination spanned spike, dominating at 160-218 and 743-854.

This CDR3 is 14 amino acids long. The V and J ends lost 4 bases and 4 bases respectively, with 13 bases between them. The germline V gene encodes CDR1 LGHDT and CDR2 YNNKEL (reference sequence). TCRdb's copy holds only in-frame clones and misses some; the assay was immunoSEQ multiplex PCR. The table shows roughly 120,000 clones, with around 93% occurring only once. This chain uses TRBV3-1 (or the pseudogene TRBV3-2) with TRBJ1-1; tentatively, D is TRBD1 (6 bases). The receptor was isolated from an adult in good health. Sequenced here: peripheral blood, sampled on day 0 of AZD1222 vaccination. As DNA, the CDR3 is TGTGCCAGCAGCCGGAGGGGGAAGGGCACTGAAGCTTTCTTT. As protein: CASSRRGKGTEAFF.